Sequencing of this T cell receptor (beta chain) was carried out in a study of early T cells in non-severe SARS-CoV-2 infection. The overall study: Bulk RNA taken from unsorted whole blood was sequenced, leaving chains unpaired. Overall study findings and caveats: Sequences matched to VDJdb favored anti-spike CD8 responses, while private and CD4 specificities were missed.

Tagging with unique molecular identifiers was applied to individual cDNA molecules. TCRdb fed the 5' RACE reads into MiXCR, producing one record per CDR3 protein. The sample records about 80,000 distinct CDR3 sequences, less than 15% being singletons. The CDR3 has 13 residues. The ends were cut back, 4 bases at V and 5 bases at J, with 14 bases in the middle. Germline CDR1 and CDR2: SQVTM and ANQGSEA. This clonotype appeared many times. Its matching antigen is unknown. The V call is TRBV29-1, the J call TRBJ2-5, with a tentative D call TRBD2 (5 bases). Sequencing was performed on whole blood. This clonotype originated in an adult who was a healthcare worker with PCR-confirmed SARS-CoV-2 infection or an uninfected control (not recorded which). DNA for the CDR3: TGCAGCGTTGCACTAGGAGGCGCGGAGACCCAGTACTTC. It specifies CSVALGGAETQYF.